This entry concerns a single T cell receptor (beta chain). Its antigen is still unknown. This sample was taken from a study of T-cell memory formation after mild COVID-19. Overall study: Across donors, TCR clusters were largely donor specific. Findings of the study overall: A second wave expanding day 15 to 37 was CD4+-biased; contracting clones were balanced. Some clones that responded were present in memory (sampled pre-infection), which suggests cross-reactive memory joined. Shrinking CD4+ clones were chiefly CM and EM; CD8+ ones were chiefly EMRA.

Germline CDR1 is SGHRS and CDR2 is YFSETQ. This CDR3 region has 13 residues. With 4 bases removed from V and 6 bases from J, the gap between germline ends came to 13 bases. TCRdb recomputed calls from the 5' RACE reads with MiXCR, one row per CDR3 protein. This table holds roughly 410,000 distinct CDR3 sequences, around 24% found once. The TCR was taken from an adult woman who had mild COVID-19 (a few samples of this study predate the infection). Cell type and time point are not known. The chain links TRBV5-1 to TRBJ1-2; D might be TRBD1 (6 bases). Sequenced: PBMCs or a T cell subset sorted from them (not recorded which). The CDR3 region is CASSLDRRDGYTF. The DNA of the CDR3 is TGCGCCAGCAGCCTAGACAGGCGCGATGGCTACACCTTC. Based on the CDR3 plus reference TRBV5-1 and TRBJ1-2, the full variable domain is KAGVTQTPRYLIKTRGQQVTLSCSPISGHRSVSWYQQTPGQGLQFLFEYFSETQRNKGNFPGRFSGRQFSNSRSEMNVSTLELGDSALYLCASSLDRRDGYTFGSGTRLTVV.